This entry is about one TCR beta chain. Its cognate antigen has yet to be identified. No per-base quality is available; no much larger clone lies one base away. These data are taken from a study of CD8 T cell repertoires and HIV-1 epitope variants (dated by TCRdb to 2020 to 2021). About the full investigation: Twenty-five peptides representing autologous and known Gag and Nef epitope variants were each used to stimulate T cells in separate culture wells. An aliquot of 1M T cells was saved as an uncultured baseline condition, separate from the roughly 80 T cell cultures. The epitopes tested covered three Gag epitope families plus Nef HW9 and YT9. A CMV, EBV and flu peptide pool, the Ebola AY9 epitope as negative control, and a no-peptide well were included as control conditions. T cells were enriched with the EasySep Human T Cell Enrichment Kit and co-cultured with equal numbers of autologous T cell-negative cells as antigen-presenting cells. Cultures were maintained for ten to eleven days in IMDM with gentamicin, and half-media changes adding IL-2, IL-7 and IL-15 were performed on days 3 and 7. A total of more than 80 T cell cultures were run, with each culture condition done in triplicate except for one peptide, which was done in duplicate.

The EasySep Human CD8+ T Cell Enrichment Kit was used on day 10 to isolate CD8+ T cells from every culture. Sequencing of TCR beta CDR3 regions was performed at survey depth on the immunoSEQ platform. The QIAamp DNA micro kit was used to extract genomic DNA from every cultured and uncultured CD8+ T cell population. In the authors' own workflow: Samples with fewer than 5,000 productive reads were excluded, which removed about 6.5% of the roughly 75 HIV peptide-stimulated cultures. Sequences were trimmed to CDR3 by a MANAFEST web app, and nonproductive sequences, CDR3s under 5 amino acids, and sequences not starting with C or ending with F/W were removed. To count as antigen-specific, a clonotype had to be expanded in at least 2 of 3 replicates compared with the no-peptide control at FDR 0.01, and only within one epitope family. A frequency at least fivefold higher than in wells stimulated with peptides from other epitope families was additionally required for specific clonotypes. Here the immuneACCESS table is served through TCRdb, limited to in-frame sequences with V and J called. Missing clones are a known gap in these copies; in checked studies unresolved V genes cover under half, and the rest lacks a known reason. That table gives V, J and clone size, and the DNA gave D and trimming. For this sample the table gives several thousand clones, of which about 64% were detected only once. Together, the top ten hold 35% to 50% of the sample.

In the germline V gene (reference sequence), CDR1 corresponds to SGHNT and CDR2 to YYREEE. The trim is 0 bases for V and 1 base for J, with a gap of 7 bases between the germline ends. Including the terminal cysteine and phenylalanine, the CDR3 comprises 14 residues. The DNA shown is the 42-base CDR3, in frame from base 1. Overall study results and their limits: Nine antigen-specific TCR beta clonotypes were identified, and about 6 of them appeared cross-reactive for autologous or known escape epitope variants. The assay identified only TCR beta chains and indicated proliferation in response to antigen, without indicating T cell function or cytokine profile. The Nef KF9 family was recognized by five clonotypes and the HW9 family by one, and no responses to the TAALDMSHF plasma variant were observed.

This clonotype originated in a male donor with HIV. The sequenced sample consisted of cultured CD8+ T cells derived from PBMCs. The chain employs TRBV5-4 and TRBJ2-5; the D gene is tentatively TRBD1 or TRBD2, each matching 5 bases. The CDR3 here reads CASSLGGIQETQYF. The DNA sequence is TGTGCCAGCAGCTTGGGGGGGATCCAAGAGACCCAGTACTTC.